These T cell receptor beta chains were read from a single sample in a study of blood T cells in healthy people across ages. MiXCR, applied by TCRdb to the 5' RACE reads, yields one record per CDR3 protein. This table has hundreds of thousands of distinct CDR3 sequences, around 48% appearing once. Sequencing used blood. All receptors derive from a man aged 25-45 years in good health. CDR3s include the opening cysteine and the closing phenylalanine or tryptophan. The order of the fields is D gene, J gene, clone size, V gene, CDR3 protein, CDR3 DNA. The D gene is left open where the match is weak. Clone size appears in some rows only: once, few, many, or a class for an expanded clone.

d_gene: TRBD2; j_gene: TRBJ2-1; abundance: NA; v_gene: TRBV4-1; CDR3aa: CASSQDRAGTYNEQFF; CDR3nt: TGCGCCAGCAGCCAAGATCGAGCGGGGACTTACAATGAGCAGTTCTTC
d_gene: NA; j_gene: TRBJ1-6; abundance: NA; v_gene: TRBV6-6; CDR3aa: CASSYRQDSYNSPLHF; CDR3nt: TGTGCCAGCAGTTATAGACAGGACTCCTATAATTCACCCCTCCACTTT
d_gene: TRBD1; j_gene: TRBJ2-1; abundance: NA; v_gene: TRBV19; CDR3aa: CASTATGWDPTSYNEQFF; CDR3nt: TGTGCCAGTACCGCGACAGGGTGGGACCCGACATCCTACAATGAGCAGTTCTTC
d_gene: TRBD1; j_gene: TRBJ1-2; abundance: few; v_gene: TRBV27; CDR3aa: CASSSGTGAPPNYGYTF; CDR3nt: TGTGCCAGCAGTTCAGGGACAGGGGCGCCCCCTAACTATGGCTACACCTTC
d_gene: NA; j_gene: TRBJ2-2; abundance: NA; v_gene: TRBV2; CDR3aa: CASRVGLGTGELFF; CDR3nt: TGTGCCAGCAGGGTAGGGTTAGGCACCGGGGAGCTGTTTTTT
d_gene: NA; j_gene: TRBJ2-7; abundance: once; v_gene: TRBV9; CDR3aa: CASSVEAAPYEQYF; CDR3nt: TGTGCCAGCAGCGTAGAAGCGGCGCCCTACGAGCAGTACTTC
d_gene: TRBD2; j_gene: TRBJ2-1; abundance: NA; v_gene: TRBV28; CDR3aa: CASSPSGGSGGNEQFF; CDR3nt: TGTGCCAGCAGTCCTAGCGGGGGAAGCGGGGGAAATGAGCAGTTCTTC
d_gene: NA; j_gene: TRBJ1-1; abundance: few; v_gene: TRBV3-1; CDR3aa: CASSQDRRAKNTEAFF; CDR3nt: TGTGCCAGCAGCCAAGATCGCAGGGCTAAGAACACTGAAGCTTTCTTT
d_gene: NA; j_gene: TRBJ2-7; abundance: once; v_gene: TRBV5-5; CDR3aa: CASSHPLKASYEQYF; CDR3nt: TGTGCCAGCAGCCACCCTCTTAAGGCCTCCTACGAGCAGTACTTC
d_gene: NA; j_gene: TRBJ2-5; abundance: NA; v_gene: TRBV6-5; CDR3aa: CASRETRSGETQYF; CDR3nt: TGTGCCAGCAGGGAAACACGTAGCGGAGAGACCCAGTACTTC
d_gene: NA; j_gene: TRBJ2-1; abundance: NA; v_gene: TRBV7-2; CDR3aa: CASSLGVASLGGEQFF; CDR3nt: TGTGCCAGCAGCTTAGGAGTTGCTTCCCTCGGGGGTGAGCAGTTCTTC
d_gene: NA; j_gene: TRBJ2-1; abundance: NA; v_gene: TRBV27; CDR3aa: CASTGSASVSYNEQFF; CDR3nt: TGTGCCAGCACGGGGTCTGCTTCGGTCTCCTACAATGAGCAGTTCTTC
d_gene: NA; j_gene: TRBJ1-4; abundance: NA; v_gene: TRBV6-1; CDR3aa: CASSDTTRGNEKLFF; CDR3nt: TGTGCCAGCAGTGATACCACCCGGGGCAATGAAAAACTGTTTTTT
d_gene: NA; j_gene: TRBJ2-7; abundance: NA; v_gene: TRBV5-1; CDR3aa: CASSVPGYEQYF; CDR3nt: TGCGCCAGCAGCGTGCCAGGTTACGAGCAGTACTTC
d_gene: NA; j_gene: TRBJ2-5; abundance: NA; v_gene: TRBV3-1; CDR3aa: CASSQFNRKETQYF; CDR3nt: TGTGCCAGCAGCCAATTCAACAGAAAAGAGACCCAGTACTTC
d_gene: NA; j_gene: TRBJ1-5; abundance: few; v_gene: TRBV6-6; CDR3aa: CASSQGGVQPQHF; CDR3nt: TGTGCCAGCAGCCAAGGGGGGGTTCAGCCCCAGCATTTT
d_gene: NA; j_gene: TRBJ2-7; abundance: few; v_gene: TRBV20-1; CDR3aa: CSARDRLTLHEQYF; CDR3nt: TGCAGTGCTAGAGACAGACTGACTCTCCACGAGCAGTACTTC
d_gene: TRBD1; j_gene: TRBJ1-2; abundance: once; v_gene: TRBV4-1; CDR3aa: CASSHPDRDTNYGYTF; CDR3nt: TGCGCCAGCAGCCACCCAGACAGGGATACTAACTATGGCTACACCTTC
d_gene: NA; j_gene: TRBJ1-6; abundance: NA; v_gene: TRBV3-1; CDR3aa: CASSQSGRYSPLHF; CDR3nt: TGTGCCAGCAGCCAATCAGGGAGGTACTCACCCCTCCACTTT
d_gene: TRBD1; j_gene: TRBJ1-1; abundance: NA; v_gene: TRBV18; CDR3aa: CASSSTGTGGVVLAFF; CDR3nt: TGTGCCAGCTCATCTACCGGGACAGGGGGCGTCGTCCTAGCTTTCTTT
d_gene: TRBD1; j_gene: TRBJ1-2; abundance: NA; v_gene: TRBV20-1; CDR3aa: CSANTGNRGTFYGYTF; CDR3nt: TGCAGTGCTAATACCGGGAACAGGGGGACTTTCTATGGCTACACCTTC
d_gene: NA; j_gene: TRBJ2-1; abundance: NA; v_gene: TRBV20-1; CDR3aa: CSAVLLSSYNEQFF; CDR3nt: TGCAGTGCGGTACTGCTGAGCTCCTACAATGAGCAGTTCTTC
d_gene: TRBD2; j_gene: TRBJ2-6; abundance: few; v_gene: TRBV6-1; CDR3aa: CASSGGGSGANVLTF; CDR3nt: TGTGCCAGCAGTGGGGGGGGCTCTGGGGCCAACGTCCTGACTTTC
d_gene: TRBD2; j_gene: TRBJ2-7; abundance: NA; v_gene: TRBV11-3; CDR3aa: CASGFGTSGGVNEQYF; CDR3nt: TGTGCCAGCGGCTTCGGGACTAGCGGGGGGGTAAATGAGCAGTACTTC
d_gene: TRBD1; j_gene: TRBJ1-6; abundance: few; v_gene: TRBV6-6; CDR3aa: CASTPDRGSPLHF; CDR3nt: TGTGCCAGCACCCCCGACAGGGGCTCACCCCTCCACTTT
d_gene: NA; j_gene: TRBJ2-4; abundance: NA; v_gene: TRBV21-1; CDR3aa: CASSKVGRQLAKNIQYF; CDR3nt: TGTGCCAGCAGCAAAGTGGGACGGCAGCTAGCCAAAAACATTCAGTACTTC
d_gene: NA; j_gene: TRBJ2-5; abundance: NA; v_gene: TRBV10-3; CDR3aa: CAISVQQETQYF; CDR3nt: TGTGCCATCAGTGTTCAGCAAGAGACCCAGTACTTC
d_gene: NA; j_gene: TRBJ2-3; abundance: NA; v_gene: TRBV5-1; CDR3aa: CASSFETARGQYF; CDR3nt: TGCGCCAGCAGCTTCGAGACGGCCCGTGGGCAGTATTTT
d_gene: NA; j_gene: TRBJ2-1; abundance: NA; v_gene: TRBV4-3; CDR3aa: CASSQDQRASPYNEQFF; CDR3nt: TGCGCCAGCAGCCAAGATCAAAGGGCTAGCCCCTACAATGAGCAGTTCTTC
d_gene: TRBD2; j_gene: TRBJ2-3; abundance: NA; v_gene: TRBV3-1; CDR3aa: CASSSYSGGDTDTQCF; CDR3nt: TGTGCCAGCAGCTCGTATAGCGGGGGGGACACAGATACGCAGTGTTTT
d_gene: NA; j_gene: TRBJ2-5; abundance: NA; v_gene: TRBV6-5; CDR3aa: CASSYTHGQQETQYF; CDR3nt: TGTGCCAGCAGTTACACCCACGGGCAGCAAGAGACCCAGTACTTC
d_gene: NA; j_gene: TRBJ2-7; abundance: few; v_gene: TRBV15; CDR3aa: CATSRYKDEQYF; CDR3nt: TGTGCCACCAGCAGATATAAGGACGAGCAGTACTTC
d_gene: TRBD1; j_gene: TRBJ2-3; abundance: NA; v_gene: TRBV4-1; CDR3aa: CASSQDYQGGTDTQYF; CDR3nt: TGCGCCAGCAGCCAAGATTATCAGGGGGGCACAGATACGCAGTATTTT
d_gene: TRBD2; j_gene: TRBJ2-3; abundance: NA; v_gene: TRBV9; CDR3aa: CASSVKGTSGNTQYF; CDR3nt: TGTGCCAGCAGCGTAAAGGGGACTAGCGGAAATACGCAGTATTTT
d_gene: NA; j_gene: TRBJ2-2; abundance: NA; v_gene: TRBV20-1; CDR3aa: CSARDHGRKSSGELFF; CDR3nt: TGCAGTGCCCGGGACCACGGCAGAAAATCTTCCGGGGAGCTGTTTTTT
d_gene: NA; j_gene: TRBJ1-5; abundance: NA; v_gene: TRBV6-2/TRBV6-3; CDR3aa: CASSRTLTTPQHF; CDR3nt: TGTGCCAGCAGCCGTACGTTGACTACGCCCCAGCATTTT
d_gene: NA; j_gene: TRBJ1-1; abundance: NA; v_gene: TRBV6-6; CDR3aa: CASSERGLNTEAFF; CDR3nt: TGTGCCAGCAGCGAAAGGGGCCTAAACACTGAAGCTTTCTTT
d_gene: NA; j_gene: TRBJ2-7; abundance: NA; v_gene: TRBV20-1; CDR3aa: CSASRGRGPYEQYF; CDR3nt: TGCAGTGCCAGCCGTGGGAGGGGGCCCTACGAGCAGTACTTC
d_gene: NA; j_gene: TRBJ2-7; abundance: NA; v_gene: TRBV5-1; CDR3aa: CASSVGHGKNEQYF; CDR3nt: TGCGCCAGCAGCGTGGGACATGGAAAAAACGAGCAGTACTTC